The table lists the clone carrying this T cell receptor (beta chain) with a count of one. As yet, its antigen is unknown. The data originate from a study of glioma-infiltrating T cells after dendritic cell vaccination. Before vaccination, two weeks after the third vaccination, and at progression, PBMC were collected. The V segment lost 5 bases and the J segment 1 base; nucleotides outside the gene matches: 2. Germline V CDR1 and CDR2: ENHRY, SYGVKD. The CDR3 spans 14 residues. Input was approximately 1.8 ug genomic DNA, or all available if less. The PCR used 60 V beta and 13 J beta primers. Profiling relied on immunoSEQ multiplex PCR, and the TCRdb table lists in-frame clones only, not all of them. The sample comprises around 89,000 clones, 85% to 90% of which are singletons, and 15% to 18% rests with the top ten. Study observations and caveats: The cohort had few patients with full blood and tumor sets.

The receptor was derived from a human donor with glioblastoma. This material consisted of blood, taken before dendritic cell vaccination. The chain carries TRBV10-3 and TRBJ2-1; 7 bases match TRBD2. CDR3 protein: CAISSGMSYNEQFF. In nucleotides, the CDR3 is TGTGCCATCAGTAGCGGGATGTCCTACAATGAGCAGTTCTTC.